Presented here are 7 T cell receptor beta chains from one specimen sequenced in a study of chemoradiotherapy in HPV16-positive cancers. Libraries were prepared by immunoSEQ multiplex PCR; TCRdb keeps only in-frame clonotypes and omits some of them. The profile shows 30,000 to 45,000 clones, roughly 78% of them singletons. The material sequenced was blood, taken from a patient who underwent chemoradiotherapy. These receptor sequences come from a human donor with HPV-associated anogenital cancer.

V usage is TRBV6-5 and J usage is TRBJ2-3; weak D call: TRBD2 (6 bases). V was shortened by 5 bases and J by 4 bases, with 16 bases between the two germline ends. The CDR3 has 15 amino acids. CDR1 and CDR2 from the germline V gene are MNHEY and SVGAGI. The chain's CDR3 is CASSALGGTADTQYF. In DNA form, the CDR3 reads TGTGCCAGCAGTGCACTCGGGGGAACCGCAGATACGCAGTATTTT.

The rearrangement uses TRBV7-9 and TRBJ2-7; perhaps TRBD2 as D (5 bases). Germline-derived CDR1 and CDR2 are SEHNR and FQNEAQ (reference sequence). Trimming took off 0 bases at V and 1 base at J, with 7 bases between the two ends. The CDR3 sequence is 14 residues long. The CDR3 nucleotides read TGTGCCAGCAGCTTAGCGGGCGGGTCCTACGAGCAGTACTTC. Encoded protein: CASSLAGGSYEQYF.

This clone was detected once. V usage is TRBV19 and J usage is TRBJ1-6; tentative D call: TRBD1 (6 bases). Germline CDR1 and CDR2: LNHDA and SQIVND (reference sequence). Trimming took 5 bases from V and 9 from J, leaving 20 bases between them. This CDR3 is built from 16 residues. CDR3 DNA sequence: TGTGCCAGTAGTGCCGGGACACCCTTGGTAGGTTCACCCCTCCACTTT. It codes for CASSAGTPLVGSPLHF.

The CDR3 sequence is CASEGNSYEQYF. The CDR3 nucleotides read TGTGCCAGCGAGGGGAACTCCTACGAGCAGTACTTC. The rearrangement uses TRBV19 and TRBJ2-7, with D possibly called TRBD1 or TRBD2 (5 bases each). V was clipped by 9 bases and J by 0 bases, with 9 bases between them. Germline V gene sequence: CDR1 LNHDA, CDR2 SQIVND (reference sequence). The CDR3 length is 12 residues.

The CDR3 loop is CASSLDGTGLEYEQYF. The CDR3, as DNA: TGTGCCAGCAGCTTGGATGGGACAGGACTTGAATACGAGCAGTACTTC. V and J are TRBV7-8 and TRBJ2-7; 8 bases are a match to TRBD1. The CDR3 loop spans 16 amino acids. Germline CDR1 is SGHVS and CDR2 is FQNEAQ. The J segment lost 4 bases and the V segment lost 3 bases, leaving 11 bases of the junction unmatched.

This chain uses TRBV7-3 with TRBJ2-2, with D possibly being TRBD2 (6 bases). Trimming took 1 base from V and 4 from J, leaving 10 bases between them. There are 15 residues in the CDR3. Germline V gene lookup returns CDR1 SGHTA and CDR2 FQGTGA. The CDR3: CASSLNPGSTGELFF. In DNA form, the CDR3 reads TGTGCCAGCAGCTTAAATCCCGGGAGCACCGGGGAGCTGTTTTTT.

The chain uses TRBV6-5 and TRBJ1-1, with 9 bases identical to TRBD1. Per germline, CDR1 MNHEY and CDR2 SVGAGI. V lost 5 bases and J lost 0; bases outside the gene matches: 1. This CDR3 spans 14 amino acids. The CDR3 sequence is CASSRDRVNTEAFF. The CDR3 DNA is TGTGCCAGCAGTCGGGACAGGGTGAACACTGAAGCTTTCTTT.